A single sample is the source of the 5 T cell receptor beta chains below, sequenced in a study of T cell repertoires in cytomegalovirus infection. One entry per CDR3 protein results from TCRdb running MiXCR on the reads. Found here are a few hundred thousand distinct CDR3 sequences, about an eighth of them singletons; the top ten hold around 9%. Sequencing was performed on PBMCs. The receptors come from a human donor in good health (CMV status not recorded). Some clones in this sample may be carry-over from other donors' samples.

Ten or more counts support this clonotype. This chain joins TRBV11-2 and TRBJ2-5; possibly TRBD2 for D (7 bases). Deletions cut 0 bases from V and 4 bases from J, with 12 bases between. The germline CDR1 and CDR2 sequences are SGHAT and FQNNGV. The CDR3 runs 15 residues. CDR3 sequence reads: CASSLEGGPGETQYF. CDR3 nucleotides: TGTGCCAGCAGCTTAGAGGGGGGGCCGGGAGAGACCCAGTACTTC. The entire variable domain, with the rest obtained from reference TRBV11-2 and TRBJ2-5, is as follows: EAGVAQSPRYKIIEKRQSVAFWCNPISGHATLYWYQQILGQGPKLLIQFQNNGVVDDSQLPKDRFSAERLKGVDSTLKIQPAKLEDSAVYLCASSLEGGPGETQYFGPGTRLLVL.

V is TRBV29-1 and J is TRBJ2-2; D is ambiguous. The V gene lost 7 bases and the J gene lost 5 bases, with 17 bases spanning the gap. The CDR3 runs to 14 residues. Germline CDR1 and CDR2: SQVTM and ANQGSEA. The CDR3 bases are TGCAGCGCGGTATCAGGATGGGAAACCGGGGAGCTGTTTTTT. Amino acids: CSAVSGWETGELFF.

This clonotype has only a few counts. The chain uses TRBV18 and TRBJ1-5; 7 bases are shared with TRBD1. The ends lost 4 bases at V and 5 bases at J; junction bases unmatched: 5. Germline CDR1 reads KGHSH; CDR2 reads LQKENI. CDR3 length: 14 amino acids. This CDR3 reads CASSLDRADQPQHF. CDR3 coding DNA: TGTGCCAGCTCACTTGACAGGGCAGATCAGCCCCAGCATTTT.

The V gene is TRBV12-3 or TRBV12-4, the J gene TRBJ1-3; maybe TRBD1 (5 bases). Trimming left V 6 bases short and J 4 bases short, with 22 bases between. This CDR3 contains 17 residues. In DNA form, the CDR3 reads TGTGCCAGCAGCCCCCGGGTGGGAGGCCGGGGGGGAAACACCATATATTTT. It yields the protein CASSPRVGGRGGNTIYF.

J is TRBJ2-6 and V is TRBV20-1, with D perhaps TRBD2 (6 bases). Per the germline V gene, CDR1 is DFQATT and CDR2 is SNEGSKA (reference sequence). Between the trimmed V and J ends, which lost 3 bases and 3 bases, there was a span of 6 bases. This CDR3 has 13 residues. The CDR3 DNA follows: TGCAGTGCTAGGGGGGGTGGGGCCAACGTCCTGACTTTC. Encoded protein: CSARGGGANVLTF.